Below are 15 T cell receptor beta chains sequenced from a single sample in a study of shared clonotypes between healthy human individuals. Assay: immunoSEQ multiplex PCR; the TCRdb copy retains only in-frame clones and omits some. The sample shows about 2,200,000 clones, roughly 91% of them seen only once. Terminally differentiated effector memory CD45RA+ cells were excluded from the naive CD8 cells, which were CD45RO-negative and positively selected for CCR7. The material sequenced was naive CD8+ T cells from PBMCs. These receptors originate from a young man in good health. Some clones in this sample may be carry-over from other donors' samples.

V gene TRBV2 combines with J gene TRBJ2-1, with a tentative D call TRBD1 (5 bases). CDR3 length: 15 residues. Germline assignment: CDR1 SNHLY and CDR2 FYNNEI. V was cut by 7 bases and J by 2 bases, with 15 bases left in between. The CDR3 loop is CASKMGLLAYNEQFF. The DNA of the CDR3 is TGTGCCAGCAAGATGGGGCTGTTAGCCTACAATGAGCAGTTCTTC.

The chain has TRBV4-1 and TRBJ2-5, with 7 bases identical to TRBD1. The J call is in doubt because the DNA end fits TRBJ2-7 better. Looked up from germline, CDR1 is MGHRA and CDR2 is YSYEKL. CDR3 length: 16 amino acids. CDR3 sequence reads: CASSRGIYQTGNEQYF. DNA of the CDR3: TGCGCCAGCAGCCGAGGGATCTATCAGACAGGGAACGAGCAGTACTTC.

The J gene is TRBJ2-7, the V gene TRBV27, with D perhaps assigned TRBD1 or TRBD2 (6 bases each). The CDR3 spans 14 residues. Germline V gene sequence: CDR1 MNHEY, CDR2 SMNVEV (reference sequence). Trimming left V 5 bases short and J 6 bases short, with 17 bases between. The CDR3 here is CASSALFGGVEQYF. As DNA, the CDR3 is TGTGCCAGCAGTGCCCTTTTCGGGGGCGTCGAGCAGTACTTC.

The rearrangement links TRBV28 to TRBJ2-7, with 8 bases fitting TRBD1. Germline lookup yields CDR1 MDHEN and CDR2 SYDVKM. With 8 bases clipped from V and 1 base from J, the junction kept 7 bases outside the gene matches. CDR3 length equals 14 residues. The CDR3 DNA reads as TGTGCCAGCCAAGGACAGGGAGAATCCTACGAGCAGTACTTC. This translates into CASQGQGESYEQYF.

The chain joins TRBV10-2 to TRBJ2-5; a weak D match, TRBD1 (6 bases). Germline loops: CDR1 WSHSY, CDR2 SAAADI. V was pared by 3 bases and J by 5 bases, with 19 bases between. The CDR3 length is 16 residues. The CDR3 DNA reads as TGCGCCAGCAGTGAAGAGGGGGAAGGGGTCGGGGAGACCCAGTACTTC. It specifies CASSEEGEGVGETQYF.

V is TRBV4-1 and J is TRBJ2-1; TRBD2 aligns across 7 bases. Looked up from germline, CDR1 is MGHRA and CDR2 is YSYEKL. Unmatched junction bases numbered 9, after V lost 8 bases and J lost 8 bases. CDR3 length: 13 amino acids. CDR3 protein: CASGAGRLDEQFF. The CDR3 coding sequence is TGCGCCAGCGGAGCGGGGCGTCTGGATGAGCAGTTCTTC.

The chain couples TRBV15 to TRBJ2-1; possible D gene TRBD1, 6 bases. CDR1 LNHNV and CDR2 YYDKDF come from the germline V gene (reference sequence). Trimming stripped 1 base from V and 8 bases from J, with 18 bases between. This CDR3 region has 16 residues. The CDR3 coding sequence is TGTGCCACCAGCAGAGCAGACAGGCCCCGAGGGGATGAGCAGTTCTTC. Encoded protein: CATSRADRPRGDEQFF.

The genes are TRBV19 and TRBJ1-5, with no clear D. V lost 3 bases to trimming and J lost 6 bases, with 9 bases between them. The CDR3 length is 13 residues. Per the germline V gene, CDR1 is LNHDA and CDR2 is SQIVND (reference sequence). Here the CDR3 DNA reads TGTGCCAGTAGTATTGCAGGTAGTCAGCCCCAGCATTTT. Protein product: CASSIAGSQPQHF.

This rearrangement joins TRBV27 to TRBJ1-1; a weak D match, TRBD1 (5 bases). V lost 5 bases and J 5 bases, leaving 15 bases between the germline ends. CDR1 MNHEY and CDR2 SMNVEV come from the germline V gene (reference sequence). This CDR3 comprises 14 residues. CDR3 sequence reads: CASSTVGGRTEAFF. DNA of the CDR3: TGTGCCAGCAGTACCGTTGGGGGGAGGACTGAAGCTTTCTTT.

Comments on this clone: An end of the junction does not agree with germline; a read error may underlie this. The chain joins TRBV4-3 to TRBJ2-7; D might be TRBD2 (7 bases). CDR3 size: 12 residues. Germline values: CDR1 LGHNA, CDR2 YSLEER. The CDR3 nucleotides are TGCGCCAGCAGCCGAGCCAGCGGGACACTGGTCTTC. It translates to CASSRASGTLVF.

Only one count was recorded for this clone. Other DNA sequences of this sample code for an identical CDR3. This chain uses TRBV7-9 with TRBJ2-7, with D possibly TRBD2 on 6 matching bases. CDR3 length: 14 amino acids. Germline values: CDR1 SEHNR, CDR2 FQNEAQ (reference sequence). Trimming removed 3 bases from V and 0 bases from J, with 9 bases in between. The CDR3: CASSLEGSSYEQYF. In DNA form, the CDR3 reads TGTGCCAGCAGCTTGGAGGGGAGCTCCTACGAGCAGTACTTC.

This sequence joins TRBV5-4 and TRBJ2-3; D may be TRBD2 (6 bases). The V gene's germline CDR1 is SGHNT and CDR2 YYREEE (reference sequence). The CDR3 contains 13 residues. V was cut by 7 bases and J by 3 bases, with 12 bases left in between. CDR3 sequence reads: CASHSGVTDTQYF. CDR3 sequence (DNA): TGTGCCAGCCATTCGGGGGTGACAGATACGCAGTATTTT.

The CDR3 DNA sequence: TGTGCCAGTCGAGGGCGGATCTCCTACGAGCAGTACTTC. It yields the protein CASRGRISYEQYF. This sequence joins TRBV27 and TRBJ2-7; D perhaps matches TRBD2 (5 bases). The CDR3 contains 13 residues. V was clipped by 9 bases and J by 0 bases, with 12 bases between them. Germline lookup yields CDR1 MNHEY and CDR2 SMNVEV (reference sequence).

This rearrangement joins TRBV7-9 to TRBJ1-2; weak D call: TRBD1 (6 bases). V gave up 5 bases and J gave up 5 bases, with 18 bases separating them. Germline CDR1 reads SEHNR; CDR2 reads FQNEAQ (reference sequence). The CDR3 is 15 amino acids. CDR3 sequence reads: CASSEITGIPYGYTF. CDR3 DNA sequence: TGTGCCAGCAGCGAGATTACAGGGATCCCTTATGGCTACACCTTC.

This rearrangement joins TRBV4-1 to TRBJ2-7, with a tentative D call TRBD1 (6 bases). The CDR3 has 15 amino acids. Germline V gives CDR1 MGHRA, CDR2 YSYEKL. V was shortened by 1 base and J by 6 bases, with 16 bases between the two germline ends. CDR3 sequence: CASSQATGTLGEQYF. For the CDR3, the DNA is TGCGCCAGCAGCCAAGCCACCGGGACATTGGGCGAGCAGTACTTC.